The sequence of this T cell receptor beta chain was determined in a study of blood T cell repertoires in COVID-19. Living in 24 US areas, the participants were between roughly 18 and 90 years of age. Sequenced by immunoSEQ multiplex PCR; TCRdb stores in-frame clones only, minus some. The top ten hold 0.95% to 1.5% of the sample, which has roughly 250,000 clones, about 87% seen once. This CDR3 is built from 13 residues. Germline V gene sequence: CDR1 SGHVS, CDR2 FQNEAQ. With 1 base removed from V and 6 bases from J, the gap between germline ends came to 10 bases. This clonotype was obtained from a woman in her thirties or forties with acute COVID-19. The sample consisted of PBMCs or T cells enriched from blood (not recorded which). The chain joins TRBV7-8 to TRBJ2-7; maybe TRBD2 (5 bases). CDR3 DNA: TGTGCCAGCAGCTTAGGAGGGAACGGCGAGCAGTACGTC. This codes for CASSLGGNGEQYV.